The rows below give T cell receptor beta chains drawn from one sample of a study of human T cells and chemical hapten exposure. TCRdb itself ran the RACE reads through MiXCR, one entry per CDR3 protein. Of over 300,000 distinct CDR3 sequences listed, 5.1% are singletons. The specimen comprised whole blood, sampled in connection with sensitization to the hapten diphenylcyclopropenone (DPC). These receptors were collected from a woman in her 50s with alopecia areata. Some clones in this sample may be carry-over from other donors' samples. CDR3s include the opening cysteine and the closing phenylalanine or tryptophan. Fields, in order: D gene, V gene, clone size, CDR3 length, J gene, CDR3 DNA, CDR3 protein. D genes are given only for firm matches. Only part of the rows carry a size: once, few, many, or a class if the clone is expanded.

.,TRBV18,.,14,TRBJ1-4,TGTGCCAGCTCTCGGGGGCAGACTAATGAAAAACTGTTTTTT,CASSRGQTNEKLFF
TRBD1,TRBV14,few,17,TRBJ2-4,TGTGCCAGCAGCCCTCAACGTAGACAGGGGAGTAAAAACATTCAGTACTTC,CASSPQRRQGSKNIQYF
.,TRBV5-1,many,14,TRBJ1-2,TGCGCCAGCAGCTGGGGTAGGCTGAACTATGGCTACACCTTC,CASSWGRLNYGYTF
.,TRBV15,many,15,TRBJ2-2,TGTGCCACCAGCAGGGGGTTGTCGGGCACCGGGGAGCTGTTTTTT,CATSRGLSGTGELFF
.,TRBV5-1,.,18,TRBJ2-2,TGCGCCAGCAGCTTGGAGGTCAGTCGGGGGAAGAGGACCGGGGAGCTGTTTTTT,CASSLEVSRGKRTGELFF
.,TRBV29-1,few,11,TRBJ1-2,TGCAGCGTTGGTGGGCAGGGCGGCTACACCTTC,CSVGGQGGYTF
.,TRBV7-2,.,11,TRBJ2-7,TGTGCCAGCAGCCCGTATATCGAGCAGTACTTC,CASSPYIEQYF
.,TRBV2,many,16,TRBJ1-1,TGTGCCAGCAGTGCCTCCTCCGTCCTGGGTGGCACTGAAGCTTTCTTT,CASSASSVLGGTEAFF
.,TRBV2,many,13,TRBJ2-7,TGTGCCAGCAGTGAAGAGGGTTTCTACGAGCAGTACTTC,CASSEEGFYEQYF
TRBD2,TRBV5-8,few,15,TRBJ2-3,TGTGCCAGCAGCTCCGCTAGCGGGATGTCAGATACGCAGTATTTT,CASSSASGMSDTQYF
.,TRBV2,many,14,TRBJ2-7,TGTGCCAGCAGTGAATCTACAGGTCCCTACGAGCAGTACTTC,CASSESTGPYEQYF
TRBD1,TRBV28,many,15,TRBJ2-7,TGTGCCAGCAGTTTGGTAGGGACAGGAGGCGACGAGCAGTACTTC,CASSLVGTGGDEQYF
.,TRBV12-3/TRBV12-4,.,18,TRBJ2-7,TGTGCCAGCAGTCTCCCACGGGCTCGTAGCGAGAGCCTCTACGAGCAGTACTTC,CASSLPRARSESLYEQYF
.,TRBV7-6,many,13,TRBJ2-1,TGTGCCAGCAGCCTGGGGTGGTACAATGAGCAGTTCTTC,CASSLGWYNEQFF
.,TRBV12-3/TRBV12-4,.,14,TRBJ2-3,TGTGCCAGCATGGACCCGGGGGCCACAGATACGCAGTATTTT,CASMDPGATDTQYF
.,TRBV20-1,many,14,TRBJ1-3,TGCAGTGCTAGACCCCCCGGGTCTGGAAACACCATATATTTT,CSARPPGSGNTIYF
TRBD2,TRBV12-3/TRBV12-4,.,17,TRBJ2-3,TGTGCCAGCAGTTTAGCGCTTGGACTAGCATCTACAGATACGCAGTATTTT,CASSLALGLASTDTQYF
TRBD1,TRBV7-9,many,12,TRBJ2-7,TGTGCCAGCAGGACAGGGGGCAACGAGCAGTACTTC,CASRTGGNEQYF
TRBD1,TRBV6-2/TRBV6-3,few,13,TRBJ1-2,TGTGCCAGCAGTACAGGGGGTCACTATGGCTACACCTTC,CASSTGGHYGYTF
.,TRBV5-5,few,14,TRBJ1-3,TGTGCCAGCAGGGGAGTACGGTCCGGAAACACCATATATTTT,CASRGVRSGNTIYF
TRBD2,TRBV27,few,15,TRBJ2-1,TGTGCCAGCAGTTCCACTAGCGGGATATACAATGAGCAGTTCTTC,CASSSTSGIYNEQFF
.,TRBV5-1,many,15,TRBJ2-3,TGCGCCAGCAGCTTGTACCGACCAGGAGGGGATACGCAGTATTTT,CASSLYRPGGDTQYF
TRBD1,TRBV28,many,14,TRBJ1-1,TGTGCCAGCAGTCCCCAGACAGGGGTCACTGAAGCTTTCTTT,CASSPQTGVTEAFF
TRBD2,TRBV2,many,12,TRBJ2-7,TGTGCCATCCTAGCGGGAGTTAACGAGCAGTACTTC,CAILAGVNEQYF
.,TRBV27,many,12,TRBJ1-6,TGTGCCAGCAGTTTCGGTAATTCACCCCTCCACTTT,CASSFGNSPLHF
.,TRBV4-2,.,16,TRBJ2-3,TGTGCCAGCAGCCGGGGACGAGGGCTGGGCACAGATACGCAGTATTTT,CASSRGRGLGTDTQYF